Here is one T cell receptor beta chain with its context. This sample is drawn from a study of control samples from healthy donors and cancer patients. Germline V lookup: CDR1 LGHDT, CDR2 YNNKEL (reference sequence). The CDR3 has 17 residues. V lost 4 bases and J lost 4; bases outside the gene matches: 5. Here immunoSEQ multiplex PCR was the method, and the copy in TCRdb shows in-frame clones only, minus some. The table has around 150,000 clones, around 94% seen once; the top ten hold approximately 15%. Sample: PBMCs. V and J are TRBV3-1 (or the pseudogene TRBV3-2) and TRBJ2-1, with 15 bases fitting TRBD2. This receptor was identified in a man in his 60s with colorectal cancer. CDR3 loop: CASSRWTSGGAYNEQFF. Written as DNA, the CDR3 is TGTGCCAGCAGCCGCTGGACTAGCGGGGGGGCTTACAATGAGCAGTTCTTC.